This T cell receptor (beta chain) emerged from a study of blood T cell repertoires in COVID-19. Study at large: Sources were T cells, B-cell-depleted T cells, or PBMCs; the material itself was cDNA or gDNA.

In germline, CDR1 is SGHRS, CDR2 YFSETQ. V was clipped by 1 base and J by 0 bases, with 13 bases between them. The CDR3 contains 17 residues. Per the study methods: Reference gene primers were amplified, and this amplification served to estimate nucleated cell counts. Clones were sequenced by immunoSEQ multiplex PCR, and TCRdb holds only the in-frame ones, with some missing. The V and J calls and the clone size are those of that table, but D and trimming were determined from the DNA. The table lists more than 90,000 clones, 82% of them singletons. The clonotype comes from a man older than 75 with acute or convalescent COVID-19. Material: peripheral blood. The chain has TRBV5-1 and TRBJ1-4; D is undetermined. The CDR3 nucleotides are TGCGCCAGCAGCTTGTTCGCCGCAGATTCAACTAATGAAAAACTGTTTTTT. Residues: CASSLFAADSTNEKLFF.